The 26 T cell receptor beta chains below come from one sample, sequenced in a study of cytomegalovirus exposure and HLA in healthy donors. In the PCR, 60 Vbeta and 13 Jbeta primers were used. Sequencing was performed with immunoSEQ multiplex PCR; in TCRdb, only in-frame clones are kept and a portion is missing. The sample contains tens of thousands of clones, roughly 85% of which appear only once. Material: PBMCs. Receptor source: a woman in her thirties or forties in good health and CMV-seropositive.

The V call is TRBV28, the J call TRBJ1-1; D unclear. Germline CDR1 is MDHEN and CDR2 is SYDVKM. This CDR3 comprises 9 residues. CDR3 in DNA: TGTTTCTATTTCGCTGAAGCTTTCTTT. Translation gives CFYFAEAFF. The full variable domain, rest sourced from reference TRBV28 and TRBJ1-1, is DVKVTQSSRYLVKRTGEKVFLECVQDMDHENMFWYRQDPGLGLRLIYFSYDVKMKEKGDIPEGYSVSREKKERFSLILESASTNQTSMYLCFYFAEAFFGQGTRLTVV.

The CDR3 is CASSRDSVSYEQYF. CDR3 nucleotides: TGTGCCAGCAGCCGGGACTCCGTCTCCTACGAGCAGTACTTC. The chain couples TRBV6-1 to TRBJ2-7, with D perhaps matching TRBD2 (6 bases). The CDR3 has 14 amino acids. The V and J ends lost 6 bases and 0 bases respectively, with 12 bases between them. The germline CDR1 and CDR2 sequences are MNHNS and SASEGT.

This clone was observed a handful of times. The chain has TRBV10-3 and TRBJ2-5, with D maybe TRBD1 (6 bases). CDR1 and CDR2 from the germline V gene are ENHRY and SYGVKD. The CDR3 is made up of 14 amino acids. V dropped 6 bases and J dropped 5 bases, with 16 bases sitting between them. As DNA, the CDR3 is TGTGCCATCAGCCCGGACAGCTCGGGGGAGACCCAGTACTTC. Residues: CAISPDSSGETQYF.

The chain couples TRBV4-3 to TRBJ2-2; D is unclear. The CDR3 length is 14 residues. Between the trimmed V and J ends, which lost 0 bases and 5 bases, there was a span of 7 bases. Germline CDR1 reads LGHNA; CDR2 reads YSLEER. The CDR3 DNA reads TGCGCCAGCAGCCAAGATTCCGGGACCGGGGAGCTGTTTTTT. Translating it yields CASSQDSGTGELFF.

This clone was seen just once. This chain uses TRBV7-2 with TRBJ1-5; 9 bases are a match to TRBD1. Trimming cost V 1 base and J 4 bases; bases outside gene matches: 5. The CDR3 loop spans 16 amino acids. Germline CDR1 and CDR2: SGHTA and FQGNSA. CDR3 DNA: TGTGCCAGCAGCTTAGTCGGGACAGGGCGGAATCAGCCCCAGCATTTT. It encodes CASSLVGTGRNQPQHF.

This clone is classed as medium-sized. V usage is TRBV2 and J usage is TRBJ1-4, with 7 bases matching TRBD1. Looked up from germline, CDR1 is SNHLY and CDR2 is FYNNEI. The ends lost 6 bases at V and 5 bases at J; junction bases unmatched: 12. The CDR3 consists of 16 residues. The CDR3 DNA reads TGTGCCAGCAGCCCGGGACAGCCGACTCTAAATGAAAAACTGTTTTTT. Its translation is CASSPGQPTLNEKLFF.

The J gene is TRBJ2-3, the V gene TRBV6-1; D remains unclear. The V and J ends lost 5 bases and 4 bases respectively, with 13 bases between them. The length of the CDR3 is 14 residues. Germline lookup yields CDR1 MNHNS and CDR2 SASEGT. Written as DNA, the CDR3 is TGTGCCAGCAGTCACGGTGAAAGTTCAGATACGCAGTATTTT. It is translated as CASSHGESSDTQYF.

This rearrangement joins TRBV7-4 to TRBJ1-2, with D perhaps TRBD1 (5 bases). CDR1 and CDR2 from the germline V gene are SGHVT and SQSDAQ. The germline V and J ends were trimmed by 4 bases and 0 bases, with 21 bases remaining between them. The CDR3 spans 18 residues. In DNA form, the CDR3 reads TGTGCCAGCAGCTACTCCCGGGGGGAATTCGTCCCTAACTATGGCTACACCTTC. Protein: CASSYSRGEFVPNYGYTF.

This clone was counted a few times. The CDR3 bases are TGCGCCAGCAGCCAAGTACTGAGGGATGACTATGGCTACACCTTC. As protein: CASSQVLRDDYGYTF. This rearrangement joins TRBV4-1 to TRBJ1-2; no reliable D call. The germline V and J ends were trimmed by 1 base and 3 bases, with 12 bases remaining between them. This CDR3 spans 15 amino acids. Germline values: CDR1 MGHRA, CDR2 YSYEKL.

This sequence joins TRBV7-2 and TRBJ2-7; no reliable D call. The CDR3 sequence is 14 residues long. The V and J ends lost 0 bases and 6 bases respectively, with 12 bases between them. Germline V gives CDR1 SGHTA, CDR2 FQGNSA. In nucleotides, the CDR3 is TGTGCCAGCAGCTTAGCGCAGGCACTTTTCGAGCAGTACTTC. This translates into CASSLAQALFEQYF.

The V call is TRBV19, the J call TRBJ1-2, with D unresolved. The germline V gene encodes CDR1 LNHDA and CDR2 SQIVND (reference sequence). V gave up 7 bases and J gave up 3 bases, with 24 bases separating them. The CDR3 covers 17 residues. The CDR3 loop is CASTDLRRIGGYYGYTF. The CDR3 nucleotides are TGTGCCAGTACCGACCTACGGAGAATCGGTGGGTACTATGGCTACACCTTC.

The rearrangement joins TRBV6-6 to TRBJ2-7, with D perhaps matching TRBD1 (6 bases). Trimming pared 4 bases from V and 2 bases from J, leaving 12 bases between. This CDR3 has 14 amino acids. From germline, CDR1 is MNHNY and CDR2 SVGAGI (reference sequence). The CDR3 protein is CASSWTENTYEQYF. DNA of the CDR3: TGTGCCAGCAGTTGGACAGAGAATACCTACGAGCAGTACTTC.

The chain links TRBV7-9 to TRBJ2-7; D might be TRBD2 (7 bases). Germline V gives CDR1 SEHNR, CDR2 FQNEAQ (reference sequence). The CDR3 is 15 amino acids. V dropped 7 bases and J dropped 0 bases, with 16 bases sitting between them. This CDR3 is CASKIGGESSYEQYF. The CDR3 nucleotides read TGTGCCAGCAAAATAGGGGGGGAAAGCTCCTACGAGCAGTACTTC.

The V call is TRBV2, the J call TRBJ1-2; D is perhaps TRBD1 (5 bases). From germline, CDR1 is SNHLY and CDR2 FYNNEI. The ends were cut back, 8 bases at V and 5 bases at J, with 15 bases in the middle. The CDR3 is 13 residues long. CDR3 in amino acids: CASGTPDRYGYTF. CDR3 nucleotide sequence: TGTGCCAGCGGTACCCCAGACAGATATGGCTACACCTTC.

This chain joins TRBV6-1 and TRBJ2-7; no clear D gene. Between the trimmed V and J ends, which lost 4 bases and 2 bases, there was a span of 9 bases. The germline V gene encodes CDR1 MNHNS and CDR2 SASEGT. This CDR3 is 13 amino acids long. The CDR3 here is CASSGGPPYEQYF. As DNA, the CDR3 is TGTGCCAGCAGTGGAGGTCCCCCCTACGAGCAGTACTTC.

V gene TRBV5-6 combines with J gene TRBJ2-7; possibly TRBD2 for D (7 bases). V shed 3 bases and J shed 5 bases, with 21 bases lying between them. Germline V gene lookup returns CDR1 SGHDT and CDR2 YYEEEE. This CDR3 has 16 amino acids. CDR3 sequence: CASSSMGGRGFHEQYF. DNA of the CDR3: TGTGCCAGCAGCTCCATGGGGGGGCGAGGATTCCACGAGCAGTACTTC.

This clone has just a few counts. The rearrangement links TRBV9 to TRBJ1-1; D ambiguous. Germline loops: CDR1 SGDLS, CDR2 YYNGEE. Trimming removed 0 bases at V and 0 bases at J, with 15 bases between. This CDR3 is built from 17 residues. The CDR3 reads CASSVGQSILMNTEAFF. The CDR3 nucleotides read TGTGCCAGCAGCGTAGGCCAGTCCATTTTGATGAACACTGAAGCTTTCTTT.

This clone was picked up one time. The chain combines TRBV6-5 with TRBJ1-1; 11 nucleotides align to TRBD1. V dropped 4 bases and J dropped 5; count of bases not matched to a gene: 9. The CDR3 loop spans 16 amino acids. Per the germline V gene, CDR1 is MNHEY and CDR2 is SVGAGI. In nucleotides, the CDR3 is TGTGCCAGCAGTTGCGGGACAGGGGGGAAGGAAACTGAAGCTTTCTTT. It specifies CASSCGTGGKETEAFF.

This chain's CDR3 is CASSSTGGTAGNTIYF. The CDR3 DNA reads as TGCGCCAGCAGCTCTACAGGGGGTACGGCTGGAAACACCATATATTTT. This rearrangement joins TRBV5-1 to TRBJ1-3, with 8 bases identical to TRBD1. CDR1 and CDR2 from the germline V gene are SGHRS and YFSETQ. V was pared by 3 bases and J by 2 bases, with 7 bases of the junction left unmatched. The CDR3 is 16 residues long. Variable domain in full (rest from reference TRBV5-1 and TRBJ1-3): KAGVTQTPRYLIKTRGQQVTLSCSPISGHRSVSWYQQTPGQGLQFLFEYFSETQRNKGNFPGRFSGRQFSNSRSEMNVSTLELGDSALYLCASSSTGGTAGNTIYFGEGSWLTVV.

The chain uses TRBV21-1 and TRBJ2-2; the table's D gene call, TRBD2, was not cross checked with the DNA. TRBV21-1 is assigned pseudogene status. The CDR3 consists of 20 residues. CDR3 sequence reads: CASSKEGVWRRGRRTGELFF. The CDR3 DNA is TGTGCCAGCAGCAAAGAAGGGGTTTGGAGGCGAGGGAGGCGGACCGGGGAGCTGTTTTTT.

J is TRBJ2-3 and V is TRBV5-1; 9 positions agree with TRBD1. The CDR3 totals 18 residues. Germline trimming cut 1 base from V and 3 bases from J; bases unmatched to any gene: 12. Germline lookup yields CDR1 SGHRS and CDR2 YFSETQ. The CDR3 DNA sequence: TGCGCCAGCAGCTTGCCCCCCGGGACAGGGTTGGGGACAGATACGCAGTATTTT. It codes for CASSLPPGTGLGTDTQYF.

The V and J genes are TRBV27 and TRBJ1-5; 8 bases map to TRBD1. The V segment lost 5 bases and the J segment 2 bases; nucleotides outside the gene matches: 8. Germline V gene lookup returns CDR1 MNHEY and CDR2 SMNVEV (reference sequence). This CDR3 has 16 residues. CDR3 in DNA: TGTGCCAGCAGTCAAGACAGGGGTGGGGGCAATCAGCCCCAGCATTTT. Translated, it gives CASSQDRGGGNQPQHF.

The rearrangement joins TRBV28 to TRBJ1-2; D call uncertain. V lost 3 bases and J lost 4, with 6 bases in between. There are 12 residues in the CDR3. Looked up from germline, CDR1 is MDHEN and CDR2 is SYDVKM. CDR3 sequence reads: CASSLDFYGYTF. CDR3 coding DNA: TGTGCCAGCAGTTTGGACTTCTATGGCTACACCTTC.

The chain joins TRBV11-2 to TRBJ2-7, with TRBD1 as a possible D gene (5 bases). Trimming took off 1 base at V and 5 bases at J, with 12 bases between the two ends. Germline V gene data show CDR1 as SGHAT and CDR2 as FQNNGV. The CDR3 runs to 14 residues. This CDR3 is CASSLARSRDEQYF. CDR3 nucleotides: TGTGCCAGCAGCTTAGCCCGGAGCAGGGACGAGCAGTACTTC.

The rearrangement uses TRBV13 and TRBJ2-7, with D possibly being TRBD1 (6 bases). The germline gives CDR1 PRHDT, CDR2 FYEKMQ (reference sequence). CDR3 length equals 16 residues. Trimming took 5 bases from V and 2 from J, leaving 19 bases between them. CDR3 sequence reads: CASSRTRTDAAYEQYF. In DNA, the CDR3 is TGTGCCAGCAGCCGAACCCGGACAGATGCGGCCTACGAGCAGTACTTC.

The chain links TRBV6-5 to TRBJ1-4, with 7 bases lining up with TRBD1. Germline V gene lookup returns CDR1 MNHEY and CDR2 SVGAGI. The CDR3 totals 12 residues. V lost 6 bases and J lost 8; bases outside the gene matches: 3. The CDR3 DNA is TGTGCCAGCAGAGGGACAGCCGAAAAACTGTTTTTT. Its protein product is CASRGTAEKLFF.